The clone carrying this T cell receptor beta chain is a singleton in its sample. Its antigen is as yet unknown. Profiled with immunoSEQ multiplex PCR; TCRdb holds only in-frame clones, not every one. The top ten clones hold about 8% of a sample with over 65,000 clones, 85% to 90% of them seen once. This record comes from a study of OX40 agonist ivuxolimab in advanced cancers. Germline values: CDR1 MNHEY, CDR2 SVGAGI. The CDR3 contains 16 residues. The V and J ends lost 1 base and 5 bases respectively, with 12 bases between them. Study-wide results and caveats: Low normalized T-cell clonal expansion was additionally recorded for some nonresponders. The work left the antigen specificity of expanded peripheral T cells undetermined. The average count of expanded clones was higher among CD8+ T cells than among CD4+.

The TCR was taken from an adult with an advanced solid tumor such as melanoma, head and neck, liver or kidney cancer. This specimen consisted of CD4+ or CD8+ T cells sorted from blood, obtained in a trial of the OX40 agonist ivuxolimab. The genes are TRBV6-5 and TRBJ1-6, with D perhaps TRBD1 (5 bases). The CDR3 region is CASSYFPGTDNSPLHF. The CDR3 nucleotides read TGTGCCAGCAGTTACTTCCCCGGGACGGATAATTCACCCCTCCACTTT.